Presented here are 15 T cell receptor beta chains from one specimen sequenced in a study of CD8 T cells in Susac syndrome. The authors reverse transcribed about 0.5 to 1 ug RNA with random hexamers. TCRdb ran MiXCR on the immunoSEQ multiplex PCR reads and lists one entry per CDR3 protein. In the table there are 77,000 or so distinct CDR3 sequences, about 95% of which are singletons. Sequenced sample: CD8+ T cells from PBMCs. These receptor sequences come from a human donor with multiple sclerosis.

The chain joins TRBV3-1 to TRBJ2-1; D assignment may be TRBD1 or TRBD2 (6 bases each). Germline V gene data show CDR1 as LGHDT and CDR2 as YNNKEL (reference sequence). The V gene lost 4 bases and the J gene lost 5 bases, with 15 bases spanning the gap. The CDR3 totals 15 residues. Here the CDR3 reads CASSRLRGLDNEQFF. CDR3 DNA: TGTGCCAGCAGCCGCCTACGGGGGCTTGACAATGAGCAGTTCTTC.

The CDR3 is CASTTGSHTEAFF. The CDR3 DNA sequence: TGTGCCAGCACGACAGGTTCCCACACTGAAGCTTTCTTT. The V and J genes are TRBV6-2 or TRBV6-3 and TRBJ1-1; maybe TRBD1 (6 bases). CDR3 length equals 13 residues. The germline CDR1 and CDR2 sequences are MNHEY and SVGEGT. With 7 bases removed from V and 3 bases from J, the gap between germline ends came to 12 bases.

The V gene is TRBV5-1, the J gene TRBJ2-1; 12 nucleotides align to TRBD1. The J segment lost 8 bases and the V segment lost 4 bases, leaving 7 bases of the junction unmatched. The V gene's germline CDR1 is SGHRS and CDR2 YFSETQ. The CDR3 loop spans 15 amino acids. The chain's CDR3 is CASSIRDRGPYEQFF. The CDR3 coding sequence is TGCGCCAGCAGCATCCGGGACAGGGGGCCGTATGAGCAGTTCTTC. Together with reference TRBV5-1 and TRBJ2-1, the CDR3 gives the full variable domain: KAGVTQTPRYLIKTRGQQVTLSCSPISGHRSVSWYQQTPGQGLQFLFEYFSETQRNKGNFPGRFSGRQFSNSRSEMNVSTLELGDSALYLCASSIRDRGPYEQFFGPGTRLTVL.

This clonotype was found once. This chain joins TRBV29-1 and TRBJ2-7; D gene uncertain. Germline lookup yields CDR1 SQVTM and CDR2 ANQGSEA. This CDR3 comprises 11 residues. The V end was cut by 4 bases, the J end by 0 bases, with 4 bases between. The CDR3 is CSVGSSYEQYF. The CDR3 DNA reads as TGCAGCGTTGGGAGCTCCTACGAGCAGTACTTC.

CDR3 amino acids: CASSTSGNGENTIYF. As DNA, the CDR3 is TGTGCCAGTAGTACGTCCGGGAATGGCGAAAACACCATATATTTT. This chain uses TRBV19 with TRBJ1-3; no clear D. Germline V lookup: CDR1 LNHDA, CDR2 SQIVND (reference sequence). Trimming took 4 bases from V and 6 from J, leaving 16 bases between them. This CDR3 is built from 15 residues.

This clonotype was seen a single time. The chain employs TRBV29-1 and TRBJ1-1, with D possibly being TRBD1 (5 bases). Germline-derived CDR1 and CDR2 are SQVTM and ANQGSEA. This CDR3 region has 11 residues. V lost 7 bases and J lost 6, with 12 bases in between. DNA of the CDR3: TGCAGCGGCGGGGGAGGCGCTGAAGCTTTCTTT. It translates to CSGGGGAEAFF. Full variable domain (outside the CDR3, taken from reference TRBV29-1 and TRBJ1-1): SAVISQKPSRDICQRGTSLTIQCQVDSQVTMMFWYRQQPGQSLTLIATANQGSEATYESGFVIDKFPISRPNLTFSTLTVSNMSPEDSSIYLCSGGGGAEAFFGQGTRLTVV.

J is TRBJ1-2 and V is TRBV7-9; no clear D gene. Germline values: CDR1 SEHNR, CDR2 FQNEAQ (reference sequence). V lost 4 bases and J lost 0, with 3 bases in between. The CDR3 has 12 amino acids. The CDR3 loop is CASSSTNYGYTF. The CDR3 region has the DNA TGTGCCAGCAGCTCAACTAACTATGGCTACACCTTC. Full variable domain (remainder filled in from reference TRBV7-9 and TRBJ1-2): DTGVSQNPRHKITKRGQNVTFRCDPISEHNRLYWYRQTLGQGPEFLTYFQNEAQLEKSRLLSDRFSAERPKGSFSTLEIQRTEQGDSAMYLCASSSTNYGYTFGSGTRLTVV.

The chain recombines TRBV19 with TRBJ1-2; D call uncertain. The CDR3 runs 12 residues. V was shortened by 5 bases and J by 2 bases, with 6 bases between the two germline ends. Germline-derived CDR1 and CDR2 are LNHDA and SQIVND (reference sequence). The CDR3 coding sequence is TGTGCCAGTAGTCCCTGGAACTATGGCTACACCTTC. Translating gives CASSPWNYGYTF.

This sequence joins TRBV7-9 and TRBJ1-1; D call uncertain. V was trimmed by 3 bases and J by 4 bases, leaving 12 bases between them. This CDR3 is built from 14 residues. The germline CDR1 and CDR2 sequences are SEHNR and FQNEAQ (reference sequence). Here the CDR3 DNA reads TGTGCCAGCAGCTTGTCTGGCTTATCCACTGAAGCTTTCTTT. It encodes CASSLSGLSTEAFF. The whole variable domain, remainder taken from reference TRBV7-9 and TRBJ1-1, is DTGVSQNPRHKITKRGQNVTFRCDPISEHNRLYWYRQTLGQGPEFLTYFQNEAQLEKSRLLSDRFSAERPKGSFSTLEIQRTEQGDSAMYLCASSLSGLSTEAFFGQGTRLTVV.

This sequence joins TRBV7-2 and TRBJ1-4, with a weak D call TRBD1 (5 bases). This CDR3 contains 15 residues. Germline CDR1 is SGHTA and CDR2 is FQGNSA. V lost 5 bases and J 0 bases, leaving 10 bases between the germline ends. The CDR3 nucleotides read TGTGCCAGCAGCCCGGACACTGCAACTAATGAAAAACTGTTTTTT. Its protein product is CASSPDTATNEKLFF.

The gene calls are TRBV6-2 or TRBV6-3 and TRBJ1-3; D is unresolved. V shed 0 bases and J shed 10 bases, with 13 bases lying between them. The CDR3 is 14 amino acids. CDR1 and CDR2 from the germline V gene are MNHEY and SVGEGT. The CDR3 sequence is CASSYSNDLGTIYF. The CDR3 DNA reads TGTGCCAGCAGTTACTCTAACGACTTGGGGACCATATATTTT.

The rearrangement links TRBV2 to TRBJ1-5; D is ambiguous. Deletions cut 5 bases from V and 7 bases from J, with 21 bases between. Germline V gene data show CDR1 as SNHLY and CDR2 as FYNNEI. The CDR3 contains 16 residues. CDR3 in DNA: TGTGCCAGCAGTTCCCGGGCCCTAGGGCCGGAGCAGCCCCAGCATTTT. Translating it yields CASSSRALGPEQPQHF.

This chain links TRBV21-1 with TRBJ2-7; no check of the table's D call, TRBD1, against the DNA was made. TRBV21-1 corresponds to a pseudogene. The CDR3 contains 15 residues. This CDR3 is CASQGIGTGEVEQYF. In DNA form, the CDR3 reads TGTGCCAGCCAGGGGATTGGGACAGGGGAAGTCGAGCAGTACTTC.

The chain couples TRBV27 to TRBJ2-7; D is ambiguous. Germline-derived CDR1 and CDR2 are MNHEY and SMNVEV (reference sequence). The CDR3 spans 12 residues. V lost 8 bases and J 6 bases, leaving 14 bases between the germline ends. CDR3 residues: CASALLGFEQYF. The CDR3 region has the DNA TGTGCCAGCGCACTTCTAGGGTTCGAGCAGTACTTC.

V and J are TRBV20-1 and TRBJ2-7, with 9 bases matching TRBD2. The trim removed 0 bases at V and 6 bases at J, leaving 6 bases unmatched. From germline, CDR1 is DFQATT and CDR2 SNEGSKA (reference sequence). The CDR3 contains 14 residues. The CDR3 coding sequence is TGCAGTGCTAGAGAGGTAGCGGGAGTCGCCGAGCAGTACTTC. It translates to CSAREVAGVAEQYF.